These 7 T cell receptor beta chains originate from one sample sequenced in a study of CD8 T cells in Susac syndrome. RNA was extracted with the RNeasy kit, and a quantity of about 0.5 to 1 ug was reverse transcribed using random hexamers. MiXCR, applied by TCRdb to the immunoSEQ multiplex PCR reads, yields one record per CDR3 protein. The table has 400,000 to 550,000 distinct CDR3 sequences, approximately 85% seen once. The specimen was CD8+ T cells from PBMCs. These receptors came from a human donor with multiple sclerosis.

The V and J genes are TRBV6-2 or TRBV6-3 and TRBJ2-7; weak D call: TRBD2 (5 bases). V was cut by 2 bases and J by 1 base, with 15 bases left in between. Per the germline V gene, CDR1 is MNHEY and CDR2 is SVGEGT. This CDR3 has 16 residues. CDR3 in DNA: TGTGCCAGCAGTTACCCGCTTGAGGGCGGATCCTACGAGCAGTACTTC. Amino acid sequence: CASSYPLEGGSYEQYF.

The rearrangement links TRBV30 to TRBJ1-1, with D perhaps TRBD1 (5 bases). Trimming pared 4 bases from V and 3 bases from J, leaving 12 bases between. CDR1 is GTSNPN, CDR2 SVGIG, per germline (reference sequence). The CDR3 extends over 13 amino acids. The CDR3 here is CAWNGGYDTEAFF. As DNA, the CDR3 is TGTGCCTGGAATGGGGGGTATGACACTGAAGCTTTCTTT.

J is TRBJ2-7 and V is TRBV4-2, with D possibly matching TRBD1 (6 bases). CDR3 length: 16 residues. The V end lost 4 bases, the J end lost 1 base, and 17 bases lay between the germline ends. From germline, CDR1 is LGHNA and CDR2 YNFKEQ. The CDR3 DNA sequence: TGTGCCAGCAGCCCTTCAGGGGTAGGGGCTTCCTACGAGCAGTACTTC. Amino acid sequence: CASSPSGVGASYEQYF.

Only one count was recorded for this clonotype. The CDR3 spells CASSLDGSADTNYGYTF. DNA for the CDR3: TGTGCCAGCAGCTTAGATGGCTCAGCAGATACTAACTATGGCTACACCTTC. The rearrangement links TRBV7-9 to TRBJ1-2; D is unclear. The germline V gene has CDR1 SEHNR and CDR2 FQNEAQ (reference sequence). V was cut by 1 base and J by 0 bases, with 15 bases left in between. This CDR3 region has 17 residues.

The chain employs TRBV20-1 and TRBJ2-7; TRBD1 matches 7 bases. The junction had 10 bases not matched to a gene; V was cut back by 1 base and J by 1 base. This CDR3 has 16 amino acids. Germline loops: CDR1 DFQATT, CDR2 SNEGSKA (reference sequence). In nucleotides, the CDR3 is TGCAGTGCTAGAGCCAGGACAGGCACTCTTTCCTACGAGCAGTACTTC. Its translation is CSARARTGTLSYEQYF.

The chain links TRBV6-5 to TRBJ1-1; the D is unclear. Trimming left V 6 bases short and J 11 bases short, with 13 bases between. This CDR3 comprises 11 residues. The germline V gene has CDR1 MNHEY and CDR2 SVGAGI. The CDR3 coding sequence is TGTGCCAGCAGAACCGGTGTTGACGCTTTCTTT. It codes for CASRTGVDAFF.

V gene TRBV27 combines with J gene TRBJ2-7; D may be TRBD2 (7 bases). V shed 3 bases and J shed 5 bases, with 14 bases lying between them. Per the germline V gene, CDR1 is MNHEY and CDR2 is SMNVEV (reference sequence). The CDR3 spans 14 residues. DNA for the CDR3: TGTGCCAGCAGTTTCGGGGGGCGCCTGAACGAGCAGTACTTC. It encodes CASSFGGRLNEQYF.